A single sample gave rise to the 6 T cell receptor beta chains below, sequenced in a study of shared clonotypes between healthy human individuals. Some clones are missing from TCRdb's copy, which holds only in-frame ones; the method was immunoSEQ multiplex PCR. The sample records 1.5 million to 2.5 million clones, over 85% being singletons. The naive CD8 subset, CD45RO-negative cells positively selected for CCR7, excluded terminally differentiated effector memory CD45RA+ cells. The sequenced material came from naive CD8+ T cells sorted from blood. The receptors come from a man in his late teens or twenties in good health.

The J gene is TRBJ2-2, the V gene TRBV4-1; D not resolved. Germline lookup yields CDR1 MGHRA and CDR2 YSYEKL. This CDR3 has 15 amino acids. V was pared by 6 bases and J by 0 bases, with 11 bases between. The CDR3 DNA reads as TGCGCCAGCAGTCCCCAGGAGCCGAACACCGGGGAGCTGTTTTTT. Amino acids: CASSPQEPNTGELFF.

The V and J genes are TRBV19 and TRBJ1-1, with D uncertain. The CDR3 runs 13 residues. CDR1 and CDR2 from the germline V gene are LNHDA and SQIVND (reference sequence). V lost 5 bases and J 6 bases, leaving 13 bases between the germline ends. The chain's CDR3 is CASSGGGISEAFF. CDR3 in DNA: TGTGCCAGTAGTGGAGGTGGAATCTCTGAAGCTTTCTTT.

As DNA, the CDR3 is TGTGCCACCAGTCCGACTAGCGGGGGCACAGATACGCAGTATTTT. It translates to CATSPTSGGTDTQYF. The chain has TRBV15 and TRBJ2-3; 11 bases fit TRBD2. Germline CDR1 and CDR2: LNHNV and YYDKDF (reference sequence). Unmatched junction bases numbered 3, after V lost 6 bases and J lost 1 base. The CDR3 is 15 amino acids.

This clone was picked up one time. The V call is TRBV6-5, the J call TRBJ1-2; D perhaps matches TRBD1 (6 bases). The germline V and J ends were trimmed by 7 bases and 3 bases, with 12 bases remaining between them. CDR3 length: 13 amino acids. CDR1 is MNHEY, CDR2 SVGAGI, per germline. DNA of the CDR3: TGTGCCAGCACATGGGGGGGCTACTATGGCTACACCTTC. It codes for CASTWGGYYGYTF.

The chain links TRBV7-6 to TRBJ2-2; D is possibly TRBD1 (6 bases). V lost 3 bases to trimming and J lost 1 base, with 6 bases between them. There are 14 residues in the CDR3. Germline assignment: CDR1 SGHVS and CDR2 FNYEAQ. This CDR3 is CASSLGQNTGELFF. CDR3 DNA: TGTGCCAGCAGCTTGGGACAGAACACCGGGGAGCTGTTTTTT.

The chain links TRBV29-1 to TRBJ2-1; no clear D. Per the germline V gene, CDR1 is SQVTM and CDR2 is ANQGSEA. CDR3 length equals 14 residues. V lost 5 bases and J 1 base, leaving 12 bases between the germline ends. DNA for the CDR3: TGCAGCGTTATAACAGTCGTTTCCTACAATGAGCAGTTCTTC. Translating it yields CSVITVVSYNEQFF.